This T cell receptor beta chain appears in the sequencing data of a study of blood T cell repertoires in COVID-19. Overall study: PBMCs, B-cell-depleted T cells, or T cells provided the cDNA or gDNA that made up the material.

The length of the CDR3 is 14 residues. The V gene's germline CDR1 is SGHKS and CDR2 YYEKEE (reference sequence). Trimming cost V 4 bases and J 2 bases, with 13 bases left between them. The authors' processing: Amplification of reference gene primers provided the estimated nucleated cell counts. Libraries were prepared by immunoSEQ multiplex PCR; TCRdb keeps only in-frame clonotypes and omits some of them. V and J calls and clone size are copied from that table; D and trimming were computed from the DNA. Seen here are about half a million clones, 70% to 90% observed once, and the top ten hold 3.2%. The sample consisted of peripheral blood. This sequence joins TRBV5-5 and TRBJ2-7; weak D call: TRBD1 (6 bases). The source is a human donor in a cohort sampled during active COVID-19. The CDR3 DNA reads as TGTGCCAGCAGCCCGACAGGAGTGACCTACGAGCAGTACTTC. Its translation: CASSPTGVTYEQYF.